This T cell receptor (beta chain) was identified in a study of T cell responses to AZD1222 COVID-19 vaccine. Overall study results and limits: Samples come after the peak T cell response, not at day 14. Mapped onto spike, vaccine-associated CD4 TCRs spanned it and were dominant at 160-218 and 743-854. Donor demographics were predominantly white British with a female majority; clonal diversity may be underestimated.

A word on this clone: Antigen specificity is unknown.

This CDR3 is 13 amino acids long. Germline V gene lookup returns CDR1 MNHEY and CDR2 SVGAGI. J lost 5 bases, V lost 6 bases, and 7 bases had no gene match. Only in-frame clones appear in the TCRdb table, and some are missing; sequencing was by immunoSEQ multiplex PCR. The repertoire holds 25,000 to 30,000 clones, with 78% as singletons. The starting material was peripheral blood, obtained on day 0 of AZD1222 vaccination. The V call is TRBV6-5, the J call TRBJ2-7, with TRBD2 matching 7 bases. The sequence derives from an adult in good health. CDR3 in amino acids: CASRQAGGNEQYF. For the CDR3, the DNA is TGTGCCAGCAGGCAGGCCGGGGGGAACGAGCAGTACTTC.